The entry below gives a single T cell receptor (beta chain) sequence along with its context. The sample is drawn from a study of cytomegalovirus exposure and HLA in healthy donors. The V end lost 1 base, the J end lost 4 bases, and 11 bases lay between the germline ends. The CDR3 consists of 14 residues. Germline V gives CDR1 SGHRS, CDR2 YFSETQ. Primers: 60 Vbeta forward and 13 Jbeta reverse. Clones were sequenced by immunoSEQ multiplex PCR, and TCRdb holds only the in-frame ones, with some missing. The sample contains around 130,000 clones, about four fifths of which appear only once. This TCR was sampled from a woman between 40 and 55 years old in good health and CMV-seronegative. Sequencing input: PBMCs. The chain links TRBV5-1 to TRBJ1-1; the D gene is possibly TRBD1 (6 bases). CDR3 loop: CASSLQGQGTEAFF. CDR3 bases: TGCGCCAGCAGCTTGCAGGGGCAGGGCACTGAAGCTTTCTTT.